This TCR beta chain emerged from a study of T cell responses to AZD1222 COVID-19 vaccine. Study-wide results and caveats: The donors showed a predominance of white British ancestry and of females, with possible underestimation of clonal diversity. Receipt of two AZD1222 doses was followed by a rise in Spike-specific TCR breadth and depth. CD4 TCRs linked to vaccination spanned spike, dominating at 160-218 and 743-854. Repertoire collection took place solely once the T cell response had peaked.

Worth noting for this clone: Its antigen is unidentified.

TCRdb's table, derived via immunoSEQ multiplex PCR, lists solely in-frame clones and lacks some. The table has about 92,000 clones, 90% seen once. This CDR3 spans 16 amino acids. V gene TRBV21-1 combines with J gene TRBJ1-6; the table assigns TRBD1, which was not confirmed against the DNA. TRBV21-1 is termed a pseudogene. Sequences were derived from peripheral blood, sampled on day 0 of AZD1222 vaccination. The sequence derives from an adult in good health. The CDR3 sequence: CASSNRLGTGVSPLHF. CDR3 nucleotides: TGTGCCAGCAGCAATAGGTTAGGGACAGGGGTATCACCCCTCCACTTT.